What follows describes a single TCR delta chain. This receptor's antigen is unknown. This likely reflects a read error, since a far larger clone is one base away. Other DNA sequences from this sample encode an identical CDR3 as well. This sample is part of a study of γδ T cells in repeated Plasmodium falciparum infection listed by TCRdb under 2021. About the study as a whole: The natural-infection arm enrolled Malian children exposed to intense seasonal malaria transmission and compared the Malian children with Australian children matched for age and gender. Four controlled human malaria infections were administered to five or six malaria-naive U.S. adults over about 600 days by bites from P. falciparum NF54-infected Anopheles stephensi mosquitoes. Using both natural infection in Mali and controlled human malaria infection, the study looked at the way repeated Plasmodium falciparum infection shapes the human gammadelta T cell repertoire. The gammadelta TCR repertoires from Mali were analysed in two ways: cross-sectionally during periods with no transmission, and longitudinally across episodes of acute febrile malaria. Samples from controlled-infection subjects were taken at baseline, just before selected infections, and 21 days after each infection.

For bulk TCR repertoire analysis, Vgamma9/Vdelta2+ and Vdelta2-negative gammadelta T cell populations were isolated by flow sorting from peripheral blood mononuclear cells. Receptor libraries were prepared by multiplex PCR. The sequencing machine was an Illumina MiSeq. Both TCR gamma (TRG) and TCR delta (TRD) chains were sequenced from each sorted gammadelta T cell sample. As for how the authors treated the data: The repertoire analyses used clonotype tree plots, the accumulated frequency of the top 20 clonotypes, and diversity index (DI) and D75 metrics. In TCRdb, clones were called once more from the public reads by CATT, and rows of identical DNA were later combined. TCRdb's processing, not the authors' own work, is the source of the V and J calls. The sample has approximately 90,000 delta-chain clones on record, 0.95% to 1% of them singletons. The ten biggest clones cover around a tenth of the sample.

Sequences GEAIGNYY (CDR1) and EKD (CDR2) are obtained from the germline V gene. The CDR3 goes from the cysteine to the phenylalanine over 19 residues. The retained sequence is limited to the CDR3, 57 bases, with the frame set at the first base. What the research found in general, with its limitations: Because the controlled-infection cohort was small, analysis of inter-individual variability in gammadelta T cell responses was limited. A highly stable polyclonal repertoire over time and infection, with many inter-individual overlapping TCRgamma sequences, was shown by Vgamma9/Vdelta2+ TCR repertoires. Waves of new clonotype selection in Vdelta2-negative, largely Vdelta1+, gammadelta TCR repertoires appeared to be driven by repeated controlled infections. The Malian cohort came from a small rural village of predominantly one ethnic group, limiting generalizability. Compared with the repertoires of Australian children, the Vdelta2-negative gammadelta TCR repertoires of Malian children appeared more clonally expanded, less diverse and less shared.

The sequence joins TRDV2 to TRDJ1; the junction holds 11 bases that match TRDD3. The J gene, not given by TCRdb, was assigned here from a germline match of the nucleotide sequence. This TCR came from a pool of human donors (malaria-infected and uninfected, not separated). The sample was gamma-delta T cells from blood. CDR3 loop: CACDTLVLGDRGDTDKLIF. At the DNA level, the sequence is TGTGCTTGTGACACCCTCGTACTGGGGGATAGGGGAGACACCGATAAACTCATCTTT.